The sequence of this T cell receptor beta chain was determined in a study of T cell responses to AZD1222 COVID-19 vaccine (dated by TCRdb to the early 2020s). About the investigation overall: A total of more than 230 trial participants underwent TCR sequencing, of whom nearly 210 had received two doses of AZD1222 and 26 had received two doses of the MenACWY control vaccine. Trial participants were enrolled by age into 18-55, 56-69 and 70-plus year subgroups, with around 150, 28 and 57 TCR-sequenced participants respectively. Broad study findings and their caveats: After two AZD1222 doses, spike-specific TCR breadth and depth were significantly higher than at day 0 and than in MenACWY recipients. Because no day 14 peak-response samples were available, repertoires were characterized only after the peak T cell response. In the small 56-69-year group, the increase in depth fell short of significance, most likely because of low power. Nearly half of unique spike-specific TCRs reportedly recognized epitopes outside regions mutated in the B.1.351 and B.1.1.7 variants. Vaccine-associated CD4 TCRs spanned the whole spike protein, with dominant responses in regions 160-218 and 743-854. Participants were mostly white British, with more females than males. The authors suggested clonal diversity may have been underestimated. Conclusions about previously exposed vaccinees are limited because only 6 or 7 AZD1222 recipients were SARS-CoV-2 seropositive at baseline.

The CDR3 regions of human TCRbeta chains were subjected to immunosequencing. In the original analysis: Repertoire TCRs were checked for matches against a reference library of SARS-CoV-2-specific TCRs that had been generated using the MIRA antigen-specificity platform. Breadth was defined as the fraction of unique TCRs that were SARS-CoV-2-associated, and depth was defined as the fraction of total T cells that were SARS-CoV-2-associated. Using the MIRA data, each spike-specific TCR was mapped to the spike region that the TCR reacts to and placed in a CD4 or CD8 class. Log10-transformed breadth and depth values were compared by one-way ANOVA with Sidak's multiple comparisons tests. Sourced from immuneACCESS, this table was stored by TCRdb with only in-frame sequences that have V and J called. A share of the clones is absent; for the studies checked, an unresolved V gene accounts for under half, and the remainder has no known explanation. That table supplies the V and J calls and clone size; D and trimming were determined from the DNA. The sample table contains 150,000 to 200,000 clones; only one count was recorded for around 86% of them. Around 2.5% of the sample belongs to the ten largest clones.

Per the publication, the time point label means: baseline before first vaccination. According to the study, the label for this sample's treatment or condition signals: meningococcal conjugate vaccine given as trial control. Samples from vaccinated people were obtained from the UK trials COV001 and COV002, which included a single-blind randomized controlled phase 2/3 trial of AZD1222 (ChAdOx1 nCoV-19) in healthy adults. For TCRbeta chain sequencing, PBMC samples from trial participants were taken at day 0 and at day 28 after the second dose. As for this clone: The antigen it recognizes is unknown. Base quality data are lacking; no much larger clone is found one base away.

V is trimmed back by 3 bases and J by 1 base, and the junction contains 3 bases that no gene match accounts for. Spanning cysteine to phenylalanine, the CDR3 consists of 16 amino acids. CDR3 DNA only is kept here, 48 bases in frame from base 1. The germline V gene encodes CDR1 SGHKS and CDR2 YYEKEE (reference sequence). This TCR derives from an adult in good health. Specimen: peripheral blood, collected on day 0 of MenACWY control vaccination. Recombination joined TRBV5-5 with TRBJ1-5, with 11 junctional bases fitting TRBD1. The CDR3 region has the sequence CASSSGQGGSNQPQHF. The DNA is TGTGCCAGCAGCTCGGGACAGGGGGGCAGCAATCAGCCCCAGCATTTT.